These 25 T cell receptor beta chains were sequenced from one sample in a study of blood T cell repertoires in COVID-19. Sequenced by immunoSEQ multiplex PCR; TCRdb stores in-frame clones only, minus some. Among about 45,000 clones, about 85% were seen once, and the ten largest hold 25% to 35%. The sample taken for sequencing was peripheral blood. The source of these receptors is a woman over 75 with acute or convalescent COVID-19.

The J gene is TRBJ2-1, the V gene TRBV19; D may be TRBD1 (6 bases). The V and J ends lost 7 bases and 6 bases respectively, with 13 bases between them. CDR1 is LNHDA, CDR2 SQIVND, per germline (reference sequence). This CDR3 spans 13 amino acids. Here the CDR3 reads CASMGAASNEQFF. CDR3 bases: TGTGCCAGTATGGGGGCAGCAAGCAATGAGCAGTTCTTC.

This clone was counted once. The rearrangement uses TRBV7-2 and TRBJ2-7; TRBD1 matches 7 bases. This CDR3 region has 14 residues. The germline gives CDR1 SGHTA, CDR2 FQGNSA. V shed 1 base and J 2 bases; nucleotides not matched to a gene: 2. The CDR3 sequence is CASSLGQGAYEQYF. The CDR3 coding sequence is TGTGCCAGCAGCTTAGGACAGGGTGCCTACGAGCAGTACTTC.

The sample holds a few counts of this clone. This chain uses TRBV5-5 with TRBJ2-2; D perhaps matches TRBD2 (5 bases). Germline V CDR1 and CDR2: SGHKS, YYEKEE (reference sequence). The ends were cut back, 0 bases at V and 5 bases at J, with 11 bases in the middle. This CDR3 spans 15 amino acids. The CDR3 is CASSLELVGTGELFF. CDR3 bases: TGTGCCAGCAGCTTGGAACTAGTTGGGACCGGGGAGCTGTTTTTT.

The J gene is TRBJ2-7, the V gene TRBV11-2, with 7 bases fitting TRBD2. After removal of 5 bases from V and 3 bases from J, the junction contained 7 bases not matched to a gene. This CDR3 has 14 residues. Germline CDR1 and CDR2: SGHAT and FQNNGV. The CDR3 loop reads CASSAAGSYYEQYF. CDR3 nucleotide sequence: TGTGCCAGCAGCGCAGCGGGATCCTACTACGAGCAGTACTTC. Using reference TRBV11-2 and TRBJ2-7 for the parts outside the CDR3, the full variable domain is EAGVAQSPRYKIIEKRQSVAFWCNPISGHATLYWYQQILGQGPKLLIQFQNNGVVDDSQLPKDRFSAERLKGVDSTLKIQPAKLEDSAVYLCASSAAGSYYEQYFGPGTRLTVT.

The CDR3 nucleotides are TGTGCCAGCAGCCATCGGACAGAGAACTATGGCTACACCTTC. Translated: CASSHRTENYGYTF. This chain connects TRBV3-1 (or the pseudogene TRBV3-2) to TRBJ1-2; possible D gene TRBD1, 6 bases. The CDR3 runs 14 residues. Germline-derived CDR1 and CDR2 are LGHDT and YNNKEL (reference sequence). V lost 3 bases and J lost 2, with 10 bases in between.

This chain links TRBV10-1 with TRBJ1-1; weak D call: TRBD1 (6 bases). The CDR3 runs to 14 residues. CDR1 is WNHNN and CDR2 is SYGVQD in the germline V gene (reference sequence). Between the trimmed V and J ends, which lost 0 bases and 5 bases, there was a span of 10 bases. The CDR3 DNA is TGCGCCAGCAGTGAGTCGGCAGGGGTAACTGAAGCTTTCTTT. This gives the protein CASSESAGVTEAFF.

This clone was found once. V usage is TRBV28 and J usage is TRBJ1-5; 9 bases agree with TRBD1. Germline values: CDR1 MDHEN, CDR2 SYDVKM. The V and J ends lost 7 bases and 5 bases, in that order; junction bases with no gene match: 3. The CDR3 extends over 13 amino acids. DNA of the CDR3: TGTGCCAGCATTTGGACAGGGGATCAGCCCCAGCATTTT. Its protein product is CASIWTGDQPQHF.

The CDR3 sequence is CASGLVYDRAGGQPQHF. The CDR3 DNA reads as TGTGCTAGTGGTTTGGTTTACGACAGGGCCGGCGGTCAGCCCCAGCATTTT. The chain combines TRBV12-5 with TRBJ1-5; 7 bases align to TRBD1. V was clipped by 0 bases and J by 6 bases; unmatched bases: 11. The CDR3 loop spans 17 amino acids. CDR1 is LGHNT, CDR2 FRNRAP, per germline.

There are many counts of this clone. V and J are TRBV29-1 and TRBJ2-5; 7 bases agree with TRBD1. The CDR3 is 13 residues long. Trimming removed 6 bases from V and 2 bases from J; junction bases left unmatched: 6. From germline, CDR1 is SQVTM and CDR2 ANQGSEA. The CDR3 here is CSVPGQIQETQYF. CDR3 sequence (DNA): TGCAGCGTCCCGGGACAGATACAAGAGACCCAGTACTTC.

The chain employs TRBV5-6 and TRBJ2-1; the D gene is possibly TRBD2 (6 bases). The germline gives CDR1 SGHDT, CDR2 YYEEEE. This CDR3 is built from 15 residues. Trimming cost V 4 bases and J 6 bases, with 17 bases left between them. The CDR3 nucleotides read TGTGCCAGCAGCAGCACTAGCATCTATATCAATGAGCAGTTCTTC. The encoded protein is CASSSTSIYINEQFF.

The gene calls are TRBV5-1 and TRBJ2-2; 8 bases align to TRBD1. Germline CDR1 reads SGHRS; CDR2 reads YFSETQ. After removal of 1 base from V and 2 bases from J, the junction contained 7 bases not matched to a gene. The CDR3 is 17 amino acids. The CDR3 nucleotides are TGCGCCAGCAGCTTGAGGCCAGGGGGCAAAAACACCGGGGAGCTGTTTTTT. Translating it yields CASSLRPGGKNTGELFF.

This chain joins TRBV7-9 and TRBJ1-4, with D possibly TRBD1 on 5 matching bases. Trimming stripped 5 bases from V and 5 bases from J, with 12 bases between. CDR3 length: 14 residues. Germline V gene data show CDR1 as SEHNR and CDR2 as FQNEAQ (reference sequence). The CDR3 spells CASSLSQGNEKLFF. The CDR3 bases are TGTGCCAGCAGCCTAAGTCAGGGAAATGAAAAACTGTTTTTT.

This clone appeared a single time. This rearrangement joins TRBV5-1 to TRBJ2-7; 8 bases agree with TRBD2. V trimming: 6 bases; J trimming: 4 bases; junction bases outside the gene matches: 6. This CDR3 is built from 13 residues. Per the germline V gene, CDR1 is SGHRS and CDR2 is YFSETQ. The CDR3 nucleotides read TGCGCCAGCACCCCGGCTAGCGGGTACGAGCAGTACTTC. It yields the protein CASTPASGYEQYF. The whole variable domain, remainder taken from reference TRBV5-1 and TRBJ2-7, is KAGVTQTPRYLIKTRGQQVTLSCSPISGHRSVSWYQQTPGQGLQFLFEYFSETQRNKGNFPGRFSGRQFSNSRSEMNVSTLELGDSALYLCASTPASGYEQYFGPGTRLTVT.

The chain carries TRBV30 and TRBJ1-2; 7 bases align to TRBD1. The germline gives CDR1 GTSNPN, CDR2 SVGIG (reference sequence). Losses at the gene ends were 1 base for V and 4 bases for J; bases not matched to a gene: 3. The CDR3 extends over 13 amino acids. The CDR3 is CAWSAQGTYGYTF. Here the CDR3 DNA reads TGTGCCTGGAGTGCACAGGGGACCTATGGCTACACCTTC.

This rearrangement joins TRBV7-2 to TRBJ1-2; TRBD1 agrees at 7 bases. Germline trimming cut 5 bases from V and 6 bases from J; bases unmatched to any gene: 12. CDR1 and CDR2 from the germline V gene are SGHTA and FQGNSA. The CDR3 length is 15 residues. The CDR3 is CASSTPPGTDHGYTF. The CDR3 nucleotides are TGTGCCAGCAGCACTCCCCCCGGGACAGACCATGGCTACACCTTC.

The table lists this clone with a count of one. In DNA, the CDR3 is TGCGCCAGCAGCTTGGCCGGGAACTACGAGCAGTACTTC. Protein: CASSLAGNYEQYF. The gene calls are TRBV5-1 and TRBJ2-7; possible D gene TRBD2, 5 bases. CDR3 length equals 13 residues. V was shortened by 0 bases and J by 3 bases, with 7 bases between the two germline ends. CDR1 is SGHRS, CDR2 YFSETQ, per germline.

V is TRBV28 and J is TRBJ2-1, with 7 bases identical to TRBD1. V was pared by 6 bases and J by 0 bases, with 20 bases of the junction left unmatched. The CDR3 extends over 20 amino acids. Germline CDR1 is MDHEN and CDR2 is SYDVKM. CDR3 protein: CASSRGQLGALAGSYNEQFF. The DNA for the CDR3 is TGTGCCAGCAGCCGGGGACAGCTGGGGGCCCTAGCCGGCTCCTACAATGAGCAGTTCTTC.

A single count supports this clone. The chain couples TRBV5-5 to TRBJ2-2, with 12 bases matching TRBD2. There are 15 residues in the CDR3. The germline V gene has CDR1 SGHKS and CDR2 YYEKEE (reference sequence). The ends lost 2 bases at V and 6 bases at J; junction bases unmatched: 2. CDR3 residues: CASSLLAGGPGELFF. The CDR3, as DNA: TGTGCCAGCAGCTTACTAGCGGGAGGTCCCGGGGAGCTGTTTTTT.

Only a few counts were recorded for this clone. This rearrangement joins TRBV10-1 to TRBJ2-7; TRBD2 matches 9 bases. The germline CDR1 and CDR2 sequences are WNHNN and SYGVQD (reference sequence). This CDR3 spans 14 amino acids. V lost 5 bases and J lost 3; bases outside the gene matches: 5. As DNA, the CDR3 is TGCGCCAGCAGTAAGACTAGCGGAGGCTACGAGCAGTACTTC. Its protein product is CASSKTSGGYEQYF.

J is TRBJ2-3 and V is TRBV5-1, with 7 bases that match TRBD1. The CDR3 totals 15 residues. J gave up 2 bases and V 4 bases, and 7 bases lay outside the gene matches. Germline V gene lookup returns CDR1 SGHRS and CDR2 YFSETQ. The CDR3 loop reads CASSRLQGITDTQYF. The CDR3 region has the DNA TGCGCCAGCAGCAGATTACAGGGGATCACAGATACGCAGTATTTT.

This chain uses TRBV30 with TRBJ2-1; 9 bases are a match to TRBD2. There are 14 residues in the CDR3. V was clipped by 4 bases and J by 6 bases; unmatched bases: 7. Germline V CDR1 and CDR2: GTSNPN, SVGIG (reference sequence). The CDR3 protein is CAWIWREGGNEQFF. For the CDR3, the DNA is TGTGCCTGGATATGGCGGGAGGGGGGCAATGAGCAGTTCTTC.

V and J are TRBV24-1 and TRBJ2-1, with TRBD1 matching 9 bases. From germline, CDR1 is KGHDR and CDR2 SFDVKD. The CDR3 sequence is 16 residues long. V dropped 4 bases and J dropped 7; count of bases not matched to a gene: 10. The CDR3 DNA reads TGTGCCACCAGTGACACCGACAGGGGGGAGAGGAATGAGCAGTTCTTC. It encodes CATSDTDRGERNEQFF.

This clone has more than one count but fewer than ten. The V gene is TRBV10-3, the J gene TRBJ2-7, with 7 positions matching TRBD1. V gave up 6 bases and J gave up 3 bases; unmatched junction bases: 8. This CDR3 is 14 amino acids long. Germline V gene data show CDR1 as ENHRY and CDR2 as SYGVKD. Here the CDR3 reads CAISSTGTSYEQYF. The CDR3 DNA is TGTGCCATCAGCTCGACAGGGACAAGCTACGAGCAGTACTTC.

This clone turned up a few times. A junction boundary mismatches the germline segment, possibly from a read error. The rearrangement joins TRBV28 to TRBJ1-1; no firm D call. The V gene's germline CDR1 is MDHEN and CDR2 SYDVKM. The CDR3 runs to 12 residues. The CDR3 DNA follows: TGTGCCAGCAGTCCTCGCGGGGTCCTACTGAACTTT. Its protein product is CASSPRGVLLNF.

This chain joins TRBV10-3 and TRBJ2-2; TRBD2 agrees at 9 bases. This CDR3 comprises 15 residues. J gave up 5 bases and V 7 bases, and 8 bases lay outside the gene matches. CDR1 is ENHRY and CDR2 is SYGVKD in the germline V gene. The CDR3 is CAIKVAGAGTGELFF. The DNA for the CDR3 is TGTGCCATCAAAGTAGCGGGAGCGGGGACCGGGGAGCTGTTTTTT.